This T cell receptor beta chain was recorded in a study of T cell responses to AZD1222 COVID-19 vaccine. Study observations and caveats: Donors, mostly white British, included more females; clonal diversity was possibly underestimated. Regions 160-218 and 743-854 held dominance among vaccine-associated CD4 TCRs, which spanned spike.

In this sample, this clone turned up a few times. What it binds is unknown. Germline V gene sequence: CDR1 SEHNR, CDR2 FQNEAQ (reference sequence). The junction had 5 bases not matched to a gene; V was cut back by 5 bases and J by 6 bases. The length of the CDR3 is 14 residues. Here immunoSEQ multiplex PCR was the method, and the copy in TCRdb shows in-frame clones only, minus some. The repertoire holds more than 95,000 clones, with 90% as singletons. The chain has TRBV7-9 and TRBJ1-4; 8 bases agree with TRBD1. The source was peripheral blood, collected on day 0 of AZD1222 vaccination. The TCR comes from an adult in good health. CDR3 amino acids: CASSRTGSHEKLFF. The CDR3 nucleotides read TGTGCCAGCAGCCGGACAGGGAGTCATGAAAAACTGTTTTTT. The variable domain in full, with the rest retrieved from reference TRBV7-9 and TRBJ1-4, is DTGVSQNPRHKITKRGQNVTFRCDPISEHNRLYWYRQTLGQGPEFLTYFQNEAQLEKSRLLSDRFSAERPKGSFSTLEIQRTEQGDSAMYLCASSRTGSHEKLFFGSGTQLSVL.